This T cell receptor (beta chain) was profiled in a study of Graves' ophthalmopathy and Graves' hyperthyroidism. A duration under 3 months, NOSPECS ≥4, CAS ≥3 and moderate-to-severe activity characterized the donors with ophthalmopathy. This clonotype appeared many times. Its antigen is not known. Study-wide findings and caveats: Most thyroid clonotypes with frequency above 0.001 were detected in blood too.

The study amplified TCR beta CDR3 regions using RNA transcripts. An initial RT-PCR round employing HTBI primers preceded a second-round multiplex PCR. TCRdb ran MiXCR on the multiplex PCR reads and lists one entry per CDR3 protein. This table has approximately 500,000 distinct CDR3 sequences, over 13% appearing once. The V end lost 6 bases, the J end lost 3 bases, and 8 bases lay between the germline ends. Per the germline V gene, CDR1 is DFQATT and CDR2 is SNEGSKA (reference sequence). The CDR3 is 11 amino acids. This receptor was taken from a woman in her 30s with Graves' ophthalmopathy. The source material was blood. This chain joins TRBV20-1 and TRBJ1-2; D perhaps matches TRBD1 (5 bases). CDR3 sequence reads: CSAGTDYGYTF. The CDR3 DNA sequence: TGCAGTGCGGGGACTGACTATGGCTACACCTTC.